This TCR beta chain was identified during a study of PD-1 blockade in classical Hodgkin lymphoma. Assay: immunoSEQ multiplex PCR; the TCRdb copy retains only in-frame clones and omits some. Of 25,000 to 35,000 clones in the sample, less than 85% were seen once. Each patient relapsed following autologous stem cell transplantation, and prior brentuximab vedotin exposure differed. Study-level points and caveats: Patients with an early start, nivolumab under 1 year after ASCT, were excluded. Whatever underlies the repertoire differences (possibly disease activity or prior therapy) remains undefined. CD4+ but not CD8+ TCR diversity rose significantly by C4D1. Reported baseline diversity: healthy donors highest, relapsed/refractory patients lowest.

With respect to this clone: Its antigen remains unknown.

The source is a human donor with classical Hodgkin lymphoma. The sample was peripheral blood mononuclear cells (PBMCs), taken before the second cycle of nivolumab.

The CDR3 nucleotides are TGTGCCAGCAGCTTAGGGACAGGGGGTACGGGCTACACCTTC. It is translated as CASSLGTGGTGYTF. The chain employs TRBV7-9 and TRBJ1-2; 10 nucleotides agree with TRBD1. This CDR3 spans 14 amino acids. V shed 1 base and J 8 bases; nucleotides not matched to a gene: 4. From germline, CDR1 is SEHNR and CDR2 FQNEAQ (reference sequence). The full variable domain, in which reference TRBV7-9 and TRBJ1-2 provide the parts outside the CDR3, is DTGVSQNPRHKITKRGQNVTFRCDPISEHNRLYWYRQTLGQGPEFLTYFQNEAQLEKSRLLSDRFSAERPKGSFSTLEIQRTEQGDSAMYLCASSLGTGGTGYTFGSGTRLTVV.